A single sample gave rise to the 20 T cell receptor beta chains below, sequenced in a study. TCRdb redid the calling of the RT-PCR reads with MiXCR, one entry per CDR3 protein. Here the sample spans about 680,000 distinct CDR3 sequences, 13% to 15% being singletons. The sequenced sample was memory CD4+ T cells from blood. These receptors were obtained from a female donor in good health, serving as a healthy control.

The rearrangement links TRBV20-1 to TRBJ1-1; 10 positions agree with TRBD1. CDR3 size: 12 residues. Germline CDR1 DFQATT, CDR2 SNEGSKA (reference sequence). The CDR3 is CSPGQGDTEAFF. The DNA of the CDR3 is TGCAGCCCCGGACAGGGGGACACTGAAGCTTTCTTT.

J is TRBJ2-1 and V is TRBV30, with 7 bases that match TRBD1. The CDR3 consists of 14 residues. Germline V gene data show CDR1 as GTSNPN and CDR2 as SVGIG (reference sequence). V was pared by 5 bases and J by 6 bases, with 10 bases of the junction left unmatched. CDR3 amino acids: CAWENRGFINEQFF. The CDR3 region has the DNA TGTGCCTGGGAAAACAGGGGATTCATCAATGAGCAGTTCTTC.

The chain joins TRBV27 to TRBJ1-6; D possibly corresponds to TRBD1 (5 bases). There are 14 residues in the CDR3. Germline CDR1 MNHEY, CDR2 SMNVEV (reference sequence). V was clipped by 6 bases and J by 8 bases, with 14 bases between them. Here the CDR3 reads CASRMWDVYSPLHF. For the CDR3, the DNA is TGTGCCAGCAGAATGTGGGACGTGTATTCACCCCTCCACTTT.

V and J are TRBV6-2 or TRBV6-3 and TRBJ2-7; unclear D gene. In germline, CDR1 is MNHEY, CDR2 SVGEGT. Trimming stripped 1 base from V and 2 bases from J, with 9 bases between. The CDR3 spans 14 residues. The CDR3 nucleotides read TGTGCCAGCAGTTACTATTCAGCAGCCTACGAGCAGTACTTC. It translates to CASSYYSAAYEQYF.

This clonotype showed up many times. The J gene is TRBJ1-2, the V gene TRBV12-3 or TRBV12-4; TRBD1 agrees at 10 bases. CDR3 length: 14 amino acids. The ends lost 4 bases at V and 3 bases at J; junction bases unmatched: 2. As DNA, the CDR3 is TGTGCCAGCAGTTCCGGACAGGGGGACTATGGCTACACCTTC. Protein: CASSSGQGDYGYTF.

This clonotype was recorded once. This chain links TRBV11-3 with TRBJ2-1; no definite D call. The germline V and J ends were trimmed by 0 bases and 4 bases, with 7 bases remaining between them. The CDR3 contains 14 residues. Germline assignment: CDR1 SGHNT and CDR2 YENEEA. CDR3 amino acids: CASSLDKQYNEQFF. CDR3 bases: TGTGCCAGCAGCTTAGATAAACAGTACAATGAGCAGTTCTTC.

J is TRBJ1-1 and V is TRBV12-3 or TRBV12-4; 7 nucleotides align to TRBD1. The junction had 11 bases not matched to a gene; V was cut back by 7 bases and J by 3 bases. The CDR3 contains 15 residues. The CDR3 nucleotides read TGTGCCAGCACCAGAGCCCACACAGGGGACACTGAAGCTTTCTTT. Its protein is CASTRAHTGDTEAFF.

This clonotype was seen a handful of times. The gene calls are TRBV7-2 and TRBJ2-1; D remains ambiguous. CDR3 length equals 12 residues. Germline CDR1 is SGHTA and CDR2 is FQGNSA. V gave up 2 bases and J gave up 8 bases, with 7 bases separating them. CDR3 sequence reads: CASSLYGYEQFF. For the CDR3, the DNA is TGTGCCAGCAGCTTATATGGGTATGAGCAGTTCTTC.

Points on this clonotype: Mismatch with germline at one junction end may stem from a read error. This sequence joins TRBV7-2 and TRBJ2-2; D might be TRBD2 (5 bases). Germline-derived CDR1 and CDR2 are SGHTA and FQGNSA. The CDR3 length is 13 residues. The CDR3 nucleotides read TGTGCCAGCACCTTAGGGAGATTGGAGGAGCTGTTTTTT. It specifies CASTLGRLEELFF.

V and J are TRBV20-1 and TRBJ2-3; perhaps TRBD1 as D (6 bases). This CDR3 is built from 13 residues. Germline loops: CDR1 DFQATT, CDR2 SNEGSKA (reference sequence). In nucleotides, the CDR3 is TGCAGCGCGACACAGGGCAGGGCAGATACGCAGTATTTT. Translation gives CSATQGRADTQYF.

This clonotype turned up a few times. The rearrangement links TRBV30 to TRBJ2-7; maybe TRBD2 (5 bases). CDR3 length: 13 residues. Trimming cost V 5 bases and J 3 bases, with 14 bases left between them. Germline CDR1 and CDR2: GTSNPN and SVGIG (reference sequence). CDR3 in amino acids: CAWSIGLSYEQYF. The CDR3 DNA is TGTGCCTGGTCGATAGGACTGAGCTACGAGCAGTACTTC.

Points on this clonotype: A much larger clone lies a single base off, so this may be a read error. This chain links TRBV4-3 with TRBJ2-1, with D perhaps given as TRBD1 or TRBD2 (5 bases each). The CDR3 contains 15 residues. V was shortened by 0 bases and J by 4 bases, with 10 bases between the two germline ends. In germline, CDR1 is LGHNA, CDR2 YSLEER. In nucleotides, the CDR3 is TGCGCCAGCAGCCAAGATATGGGGGTGTACAATGAGCAGTTCTTC. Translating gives CASSQDMGVYNEQFF.

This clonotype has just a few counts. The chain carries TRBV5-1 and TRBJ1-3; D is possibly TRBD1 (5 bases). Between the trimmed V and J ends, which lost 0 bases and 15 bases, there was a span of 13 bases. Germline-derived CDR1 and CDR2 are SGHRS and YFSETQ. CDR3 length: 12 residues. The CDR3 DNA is TGCGCCAGCAGCTTGGACAGGTCACTACGATATTTT. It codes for CASSLDRSLRYF.

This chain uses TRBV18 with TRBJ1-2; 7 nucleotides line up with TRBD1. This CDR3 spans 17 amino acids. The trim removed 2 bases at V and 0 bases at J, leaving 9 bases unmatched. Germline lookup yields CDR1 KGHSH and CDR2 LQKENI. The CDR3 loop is CASSPTPGGSANYGYTF. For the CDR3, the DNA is TGTGCCAGCTCACCAACTCCAGGGGGTTCCGCTAACTATGGCTACACCTTC.

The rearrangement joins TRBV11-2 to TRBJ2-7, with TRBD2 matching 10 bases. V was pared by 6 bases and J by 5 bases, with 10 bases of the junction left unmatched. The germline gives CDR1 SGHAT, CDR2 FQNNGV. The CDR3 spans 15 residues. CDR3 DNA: TGTGCCAGCAGGTCCACTAGCGGGAAGGTCAACGAGCAGTACTTC. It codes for CASRSTSGKVNEQYF.

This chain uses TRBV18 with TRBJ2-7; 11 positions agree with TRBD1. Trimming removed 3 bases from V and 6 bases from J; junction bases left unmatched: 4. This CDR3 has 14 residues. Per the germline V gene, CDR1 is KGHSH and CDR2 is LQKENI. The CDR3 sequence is CASSPRTGGIEQYF. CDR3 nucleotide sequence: TGTGCCAGCTCACCGAGGACAGGGGGCATCGAGCAGTACTTC.

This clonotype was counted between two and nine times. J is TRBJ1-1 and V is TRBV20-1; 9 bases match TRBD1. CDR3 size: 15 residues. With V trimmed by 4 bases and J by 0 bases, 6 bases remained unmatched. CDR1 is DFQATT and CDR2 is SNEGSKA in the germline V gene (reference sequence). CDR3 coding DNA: TGCAGTGCTAAAAGGACAGGGGCCCTGAACACTGAAGCTTTCTTT. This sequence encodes CSAKRTGALNTEAFF.

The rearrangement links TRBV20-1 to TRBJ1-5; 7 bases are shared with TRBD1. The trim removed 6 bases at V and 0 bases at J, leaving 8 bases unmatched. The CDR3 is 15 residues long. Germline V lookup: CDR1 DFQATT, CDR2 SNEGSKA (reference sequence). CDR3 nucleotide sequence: TGCAGTGCCACGACAGGGCCCCTTAGCAATCAGCCCCAGCATTTT. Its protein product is CSATTGPLSNQPQHF.

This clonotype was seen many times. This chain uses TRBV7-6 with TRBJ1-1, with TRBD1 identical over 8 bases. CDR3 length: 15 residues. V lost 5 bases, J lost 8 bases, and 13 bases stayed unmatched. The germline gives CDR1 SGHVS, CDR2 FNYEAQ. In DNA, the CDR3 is TGTGCCAGCAGCGCCACACCCGGACAGGGTCGAGAAGCTTTCTTT. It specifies CASSATPGQGREAFF.

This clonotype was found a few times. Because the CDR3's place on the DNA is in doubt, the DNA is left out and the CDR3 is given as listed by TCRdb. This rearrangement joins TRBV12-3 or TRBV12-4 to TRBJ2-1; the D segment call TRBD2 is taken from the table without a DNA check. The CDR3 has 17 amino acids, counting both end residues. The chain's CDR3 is CASSLARSGFAGGSEFF.